These 5 T cell receptor beta chains were sequenced from one sample in a study of naive and memory T cell subsets. The SP2 primer and nested alpha and beta constant region primers amplified ligated cDNA in four rounds. TCRdb recomputed calls from the 5' RACE reads with MiXCR, one row per CDR3 protein. The sample records more than 45,000 distinct CDR3 sequences, 7.2% being singletons. The library had UMIs added by 3' ligation of an oligonucleotide to TCR cDNA. These receptors originate from a male donor in good health.

This clonotype was counted at least ten times. The chain couples TRBV7-8 to TRBJ1-1, with no clear D. V was cut by 5 bases and J by 1 base, with 14 bases left in between. Germline CDR1 reads SGHVS; CDR2 reads FQNEAQ. The CDR3 totals 15 residues. The CDR3, as DNA: TGTGCCAGCAGCCCGCTTTGGGGAAAGAACACTGAAGCTTTCTTT. This encodes CASSPLWGKNTEAFF. Full variable domain (remainder filled in from reference TRBV7-8 and TRBJ1-1): GAGVSQSPRYKVAKRGQDVALRCDPISGHVSLFWYQQALGQGPEFLTYFQNEAQLDKSGLPSDRFFAERPEGSVSTLKIQRTQQEDSAVYLCASSPLWGKNTEAFFGQGTRLTVV.

This clonotype was seen at least ten times. J is TRBJ1-6 and V is TRBV6-5; tentative D call: TRBD1 (5 bases). Germline V gene lookup returns CDR1 MNHEY and CDR2 SVGAGI. The germline V and J ends were trimmed by 8 bases and 10 bases, with 15 bases remaining between them. CDR3 length: 13 residues. As DNA, the CDR3 is TGTGCCAGCCGACAGCTAAGGGAGTCACCCCTCCACTTT. It yields the protein CASRQLRESPLHF.

The chain uses TRBV7-9 and TRBJ2-3; perhaps TRBD1 as D (6 bases). Germline CDR1 reads SEHNR; CDR2 reads FQNEAQ (reference sequence). This CDR3 has 15 amino acids. With 5 bases removed from V and 0 bases from J, the gap between germline ends came to 12 bases. The DNA for the CDR3 is TGTGCCAGCAGCCCTGGACAGTCTAGCACAGATACGCAGTATTTT. It translates to CASSPGQSSTDTQYF.

Written as DNA, the CDR3 is TGTGCCAGCAGCCAAGGGGAAGACAGGTTCCACGAGCAGTACTTC. Its protein product is CASSQGEDRFHEQYF. This rearrangement joins TRBV14 to TRBJ2-7; TRBD1 is a possible D gene (6 bases). The germline CDR1 and CDR2 sequences are SGHDN and FVKESK. This CDR3 has 15 amino acids. V lost 1 base and J lost 5, with 15 bases in between.

This clonotype was counted between two and nine times. The V and J genes are TRBV5-4 and TRBJ2-1, with a weak D call TRBD1 (6 bases). Germline assignment: CDR1 SGHNT and CDR2 YYREEE (reference sequence). V was clipped by 6 bases and J by 5 bases, with 15 bases between them. This CDR3 comprises 14 residues. The CDR3 is CASNQGLANNEQFF. The CDR3, as DNA: TGTGCCAGCAACCAGGGGCTTGCGAACAATGAGCAGTTCTTC.